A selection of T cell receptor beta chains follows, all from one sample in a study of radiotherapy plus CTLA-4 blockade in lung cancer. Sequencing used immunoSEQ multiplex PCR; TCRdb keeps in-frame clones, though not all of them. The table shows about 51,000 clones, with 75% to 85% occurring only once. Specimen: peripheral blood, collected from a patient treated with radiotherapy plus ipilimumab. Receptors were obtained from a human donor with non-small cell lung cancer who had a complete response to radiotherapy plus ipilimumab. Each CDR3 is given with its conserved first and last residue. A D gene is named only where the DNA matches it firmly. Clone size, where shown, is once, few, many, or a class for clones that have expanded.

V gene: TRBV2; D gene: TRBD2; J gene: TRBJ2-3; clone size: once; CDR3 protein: CASRERGVTDTQYF; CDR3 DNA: TGTGCCAGCAGGGAGCGGGGGGTTACAGATACGCAGTATTTT
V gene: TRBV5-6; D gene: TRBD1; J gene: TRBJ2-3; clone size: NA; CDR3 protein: CASSPRTGGSTDTQYF; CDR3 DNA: TGTGCCAGCAGCCCGCGGACAGGGGGGAGCACAGATACGCAGTATTTT
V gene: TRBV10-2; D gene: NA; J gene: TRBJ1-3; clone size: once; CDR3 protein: CASSSGSSGNTIYF; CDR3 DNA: TGCGCCAGCAGTTCAGGTAGCTCTGGAAACACCATATATTTT
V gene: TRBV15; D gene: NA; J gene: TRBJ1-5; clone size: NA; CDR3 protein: CATSSSTGSNQPQHF; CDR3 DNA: TGTGCCACCAGCAGTAGCACGGGATCCAATCAGCCCCAGCATTTT
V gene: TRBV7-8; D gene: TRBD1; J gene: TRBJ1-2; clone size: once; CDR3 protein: CASSYTGTDPGYGYTF; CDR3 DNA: TGTGCCAGCAGCTATACAGGGACAGACCCGGGGTATGGTTACACCTTC
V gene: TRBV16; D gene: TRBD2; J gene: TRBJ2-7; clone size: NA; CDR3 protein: CASSQQRGAYEQYF; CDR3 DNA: TGTGCCAGCAGCCAACAGCGGGGGGCCTACGAGCAGTACTTC
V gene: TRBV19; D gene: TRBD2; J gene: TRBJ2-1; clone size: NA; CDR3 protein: CASSMSAGTYNEQFF; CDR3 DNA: TGTGCCAGTAGTATGTCAGCGGGGACTTACAATGAGCAGTTCTTC
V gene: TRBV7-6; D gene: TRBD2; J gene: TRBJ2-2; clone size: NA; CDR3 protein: CASSPGLAYAGELFF; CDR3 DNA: TGTGCCAGCAGCCCCGGACTAGCGTATGCCGGGGAGCTGTTTTTT
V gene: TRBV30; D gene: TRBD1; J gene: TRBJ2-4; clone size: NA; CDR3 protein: CAGTGGGNIQYF; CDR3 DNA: TGTGCCGGGACAGGGGGCGGAAACATTCAGTACTTC
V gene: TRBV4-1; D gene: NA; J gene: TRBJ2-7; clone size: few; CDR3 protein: CASSQDLGVYEQYF; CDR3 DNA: TGCGCCAGCAGCCAAGATCTAGGGGTCTACGAGCAGTACTTC
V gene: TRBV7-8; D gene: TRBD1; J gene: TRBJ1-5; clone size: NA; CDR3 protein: CASSGGGQGMRQPQHF; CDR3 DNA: TGTGCCAGCAGCGGGGGGGGACAGGGGATGCGTCAGCCCCAGCATTTT
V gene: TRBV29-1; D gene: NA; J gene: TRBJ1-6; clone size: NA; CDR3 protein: CSVLDGSSNSPLHF; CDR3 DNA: TGCAGCGTTCTTGATGGCAGTTCCAATTCACCCCTCCACTTT
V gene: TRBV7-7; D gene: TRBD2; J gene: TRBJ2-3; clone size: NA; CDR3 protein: CASSSGLAGPRDTQYF; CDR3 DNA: TGTGCTAGCAGCTCCGGACTAGCGGGACCCCGCGATACGCAGTATTTT
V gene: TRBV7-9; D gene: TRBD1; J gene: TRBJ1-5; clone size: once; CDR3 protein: CASSLGTTGAPQHF; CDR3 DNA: TGTGCCAGCAGCTTAGGGACTACAGGGGCGCCCCAGCATTTT
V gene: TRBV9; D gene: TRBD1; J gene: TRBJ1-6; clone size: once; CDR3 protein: CASSVEVGTGGHSPLHF; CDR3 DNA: TGTGCCAGCAGCGTAGAAGTGGGGACAGGGGGCCATTCACCCCTCCACTTT
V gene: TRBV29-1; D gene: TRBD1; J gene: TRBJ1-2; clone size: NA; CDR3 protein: CSGGTELNYGYTF; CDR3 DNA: TGCAGCGGAGGGACAGAACTAAACTATGGCTACACCTTC
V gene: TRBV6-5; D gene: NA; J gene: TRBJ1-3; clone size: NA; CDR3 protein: CASSYSGRGTGNTIYF; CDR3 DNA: TGTGCCAGCAGTTACTCCGGCCGAGGCACTGGAAACACCATATATTTT
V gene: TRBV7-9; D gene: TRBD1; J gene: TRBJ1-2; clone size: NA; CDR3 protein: CASSLPGGFGYTF; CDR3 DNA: TGTGCCAGCAGCTTACCAGGGGGGTTCGGCTACACCTTC
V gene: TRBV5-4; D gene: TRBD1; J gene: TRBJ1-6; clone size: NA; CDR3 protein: CASTTQGVNNSPLHF; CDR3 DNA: TGTGCCAGCACCACTCAGGGGGTAAATAATTCACCCCTCCACTTT
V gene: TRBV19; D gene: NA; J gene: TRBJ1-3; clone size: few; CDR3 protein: CASSIIAFGGYGGNTIYF; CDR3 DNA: TGTGCCAGTAGTATAATAGCCTTTGGGGGCTACGGGGGAAACACCATATATTTT
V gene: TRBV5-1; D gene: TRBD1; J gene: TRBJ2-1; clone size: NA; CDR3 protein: CASSLDGTGPDEQFF; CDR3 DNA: TGCGCCAGCAGCTTGGACGGGACAGGGCCCGATGAGCAGTTCTTC
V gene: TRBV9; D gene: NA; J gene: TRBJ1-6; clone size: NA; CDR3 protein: CASSVEGGWRVGSPLHF; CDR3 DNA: TGTGCCAGCAGCGTAGAGGGTGGTTGGCGGGTTGGTTCACCCCTCCACTTT
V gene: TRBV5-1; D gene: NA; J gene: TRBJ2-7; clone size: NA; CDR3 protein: CASSLGTDTLDEQYF; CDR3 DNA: TGCGCCAGCAGCTTGGGAACGGACACTTTGGACGAGCAGTACTTC
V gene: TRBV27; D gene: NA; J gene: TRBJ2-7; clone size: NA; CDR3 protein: CASSLIPLRYEQYF; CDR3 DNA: TGTGCCAGCAGTTTAATTCCTCTCCGCTACGAGCAGTACTTC
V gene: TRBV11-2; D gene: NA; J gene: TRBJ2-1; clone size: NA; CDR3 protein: CASSLDLARGYNEQFF; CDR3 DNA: TGTGCCAGCAGCTTAGATCTGGCCCGCGGCTACAATGAGCAGTTCTTC
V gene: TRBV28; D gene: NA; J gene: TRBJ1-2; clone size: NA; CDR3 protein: CASQGTRGFVYGYTF; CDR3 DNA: TGTGCCAGCCAGGGAACCAGGGGATTCGTCTATGGCTACACCTTC
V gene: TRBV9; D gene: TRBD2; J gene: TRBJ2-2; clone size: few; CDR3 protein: CASSPRTSLATGELFF; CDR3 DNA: TGTGCCAGCAGCCCCCGGACTAGCCTGGCCACCGGGGAGCTGTTTTTT
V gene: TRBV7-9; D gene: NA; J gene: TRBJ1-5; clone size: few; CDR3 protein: CASSLGDNSNQPQHF; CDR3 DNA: TGTGCCAGCAGCTTGGGGGACAATAGCAATCAGCCCCAGCATTTT
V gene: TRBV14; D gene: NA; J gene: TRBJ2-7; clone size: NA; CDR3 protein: CASSTMDRYYEQYF; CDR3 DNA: TGTGCCAGCAGCACAATGGACAGATACTACGAGCAGTACTTC